This T cell receptor beta chain was profiled in a study of blood T cells in healthy people across ages. The CDR3 runs 16 residues. Deletions cut 6 bases from V and 2 bases from J, with 14 bases between. This clonotype was detected a few times. Then a second PCR, running about 6 to 11 cycles, was carried out with a sample-barcoded 5' primer and a J-beta primer mix. TCRdb recomputed calls from the 5' RACE reads with MiXCR, one row per CDR3 protein. Altogether around 970,000 distinct CDR3 sequences are present, just over 50% being singletons, with the ten largest covering about 21%. The receptor's source is a woman aged 60-70 years in good health. Sequenced: blood. The rearrangement joins TRBV12-3 or TRBV12-4 to TRBJ2-6, with TRBD2 as a possible D gene (5 bases). CDR3 nucleotide sequence: TGTGCCAGCAGCCCCCGATCCGGGACTGGGGCCAACGTCCTGACTTTC. Translation gives CASSPRSGTGANVLTF.